The 18 T cell receptor beta chains below were found in one sample sequenced in a study of molecular identifiers for immune sequencing clone quantification. TCRdb analysed the PCR reads with MiXCR anew, one entry per CDR3 protein. The sample shows approximately 550,000 distinct CDR3 sequences, about 22% of them seen only once. The sequenced sample was naive CD8+ T cells from blood, with Jurkat cell RNA spiked in. Subset specified: FACS-sorted CD8+CD4-CCR7+CD45RA+ naive T cells. These receptors were taken from a human donor in good health. Some libraries in this study had Jurkat cell RNA spiked in.

The chain combines TRBV2 with TRBJ2-1; 11 bases align to TRBD1. The V gene's germline CDR1 is SNHLY and CDR2 FYNNEI. The CDR3 runs to 17 residues. V was pared by 5 bases and J by 2 bases, with 8 bases of the junction left unmatched. In DNA, the CDR3 is TGTGCCAGCAGTCCCGCCGGACAGGGGGCGACCTACAATGAGCAGTTCTTC. It codes for CASSPAGQGATYNEQFF.

This sequence joins TRBV4-1 and TRBJ2-7, with TRBD2 matching 7 bases. V lost 0 bases to trimming and J lost 6 bases; unmatched junction nucleotides: 8. This CDR3 is 15 amino acids long. Germline V gene lookup returns CDR1 MGHRA and CDR2 YSYEKL. This chain's CDR3 is CASSQEGGGSAEQYF. The CDR3 bases are TGCGCCAGCAGCCAAGAGGGGGGGGGGTCGGCCGAGCAGTACTTC.

The V call is TRBV11-2, the J call TRBJ2-1, with 8 bases identical to TRBD1. V was pared by 4 bases and J by 5 bases, with 7 bases of the junction left unmatched. Germline lookup yields CDR1 SGHAT and CDR2 FQNNGV. This CDR3 is 15 amino acids long. The CDR3 loop is CASSSPGQVDNEQFF. DNA for the CDR3: TGTGCCAGCAGCTCCCCGGGACAGGTGGACAATGAGCAGTTCTTC.

This clonotype was counted ten times or more. The V gene is TRBV7-9, the J gene TRBJ2-4; the match to TRBD1 covers 7 bases. J gave up 6 bases and V 2 bases, and 13 bases lay outside the gene matches. In germline, CDR1 is SEHNR, CDR2 FQNEAQ (reference sequence). The CDR3 is 17 residues long. Here the CDR3 DNA reads TGTGCCAGCAGCTTATCAAATCAGGGACAGTTTCCAAACATTCAGTACTTC. Its translation is CASSLSNQGQFPNIQYF.

There are a few counts of this clonotype. This chain uses TRBV30 with TRBJ2-7; no definite D call. The CDR3 consists of 13 residues. Germline assignment: CDR1 GTSNPN and CDR2 SVGIG (reference sequence). V lost 3 bases, J lost 0 bases, and 9 bases lay in between. This CDR3 reads CAWSQDDSYEQYF. Here the CDR3 DNA reads TGTGCCTGGAGCCAGGACGACTCCTACGAGCAGTACTTC.

V usage is TRBV27 and J usage is TRBJ2-3; 8 bases match TRBD1. The DNA end is a closer match to TRBJ1-5, so the J assignment may be wrong. Germline V gene sequence: CDR1 MNHEY, CDR2 SMNVEV (reference sequence). This CDR3 contains 17 residues. In DNA form, the CDR3 reads TGTGCCAGCAGTTTATTCCTCAAAGGACAGGGTGAAGATACGCAGCATTTT. Protein: CASSLFLKGQGEDTQHF.

The chain recombines TRBV28 with TRBJ2-4; 8 bases match TRBD1. CDR3 length equals 16 residues. CDR1 is MDHEN, CDR2 SYDVKM, per germline. The trim removed 6 bases at V and 0 bases at J, leaving 7 bases unmatched. CDR3 region: CASSSRGLLAKNIQYF. CDR3 nucleotides: TGTGCCAGCAGCTCCAGGGGGCTACTAGCCAAAAACATTCAGTACTTC.

On this clonotype itself: This may arise from a read error, as a much more abundant clone is one base away. The rearrangement joins TRBV24-1 to TRBJ2-2; D is undetermined. Germline CDR1 reads KGHDR; CDR2 reads SFDVKD. This CDR3 is 13 amino acids long. Trimming pared 6 bases from V and 3 bases from J, leaving 7 bases between. The CDR3 nucleotides are TGTGCCACCAGTTTGTCAGACACCGGGGAGCTGTTTTTT. It encodes CATSLSDTGELFF.

Regarding this clonotype: It may be a read error: a sequence one base away is much more abundant. The chain has TRBV6-6 and TRBJ1-5; D gene uncertain. The germline V gene encodes CDR1 MNHNY and CDR2 SVGAGI (reference sequence). The length of the CDR3 is 13 residues. CDR3 bases: TGTACCAGCAATTCAAATAGCAATCAGCCCCAGCATTTT. Translated, it gives CTSNSNSNQPQHF.

The table lists this clonotype with many counts. This chain connects TRBV12-5 to TRBJ2-5; the match to TRBD1 covers 9 bases. There are 14 residues in the CDR3. Unmatched junction bases numbered 4, after V lost 6 bases and J lost 2 bases. Germline CDR1 reads LGHNT; CDR2 reads FRNRAP. CDR3 residues: CASGRTGEQETQYF. As DNA, the CDR3 is TGTGCTAGTGGACGGACAGGGGAACAAGAGACCCAGTACTTC. The variable domain in full, completed from reference TRBV12-5 and TRBJ2-5, reads DARVTQTPRHKVTEMGQEVTMRCQPILGHNTVFWYRQTMMQGLELLAYFRNRAPLDDSGMPKDRFSAEMPDATLATLKIQPSEPRDSAVYFCASGRTGEQETQYFGPGTRLLVL.

As concerns this clonotype: This may arise from a read error, as a much more abundant clone is one base away. The CDR3 bases are TGCGGTGCGTGGACAGGGAGCACAGATACGCAGTATTTT. Encoded protein: CGAWTGSTDTQYF. The rearrangement joins TRBV20-1 to TRBJ2-3, with 8 positions matching TRBD1. The germline gives CDR1 DFQATT, CDR2 SNEGSKA (reference sequence). The CDR3 is 13 amino acids.

The rearrangement joins TRBV6-2 or TRBV6-3 to TRBJ2-3, with 9 bases that match TRBD2. CDR1 and CDR2 (germline): MNHEY, SVGEGT. This CDR3 region has 14 residues. The trim removed 7 bases at V and 6 bases at J, leaving 8 bases unmatched. As DNA, the CDR3 is TGTGCCAGCAAACCGGGACTAGCTGTGGATACGCAGTATTTT. Residues: CASKPGLAVDTQYF.

The chain employs TRBV4-3 and TRBJ2-3; 11 nucleotides line up with TRBD2. CDR1 and CDR2 (germline): LGHNA, YSLEER. The CDR3 covers 16 residues. V lost 1 base and J lost 7; bases outside the gene matches: 7. CDR3 sequence reads: CASSQAGTSGWNTQYF. The CDR3 DNA follows: TGCGCCAGCAGCCAAGCTGGGACTAGCGGATGGAATACGCAGTATTTT.

The rearrangement uses TRBV20-1 and TRBJ1-4; 7 bases fit TRBD1. The trim removed 1 base at V and 8 bases at J, leaving 1 base unmatched. The CDR3 consists of 12 residues. The germline gives CDR1 DFQATT, CDR2 SNEGSKA (reference sequence). CDR3: CSARGDSEKLFF. For the CDR3, the DNA is TGCAGTGCTAGAGGGGACAGCGAAAAACTGTTTTTT.

The V call is TRBV30, the J call TRBJ2-7; D gene ambiguous. Germline V gene sequence: CDR1 GTSNPN, CDR2 SVGIG (reference sequence). This CDR3 has 14 residues. V shed 2 bases and J shed 2 bases, with 13 bases lying between them. The CDR3 nucleotides are TGTGCCTGGAGTTATACCGACGGAGCCTACGAGCAGTACTTC. Residues: CAWSYTDGAYEQYF.

This clonotype was counted many times. The CDR3 nucleotides are TGTGCCAGCAGCCCCGAAGGACTAGGGGGAGAGACCCAGTACTTC. Its protein product is CASSPEGLGGETQYF. This sequence joins TRBV5-8 and TRBJ2-5, with D maybe TRBD2 (7 bases). CDR3 length: 15 residues. Germline V gives CDR1 SGHTS, CDR2 YDEGEE. The germline V and J ends were trimmed by 4 bases and 4 bases, with 17 bases remaining between them.

Remarks on this clonotype: A much more abundant neighbour one base away suggests this may be a read error. The V gene is TRBV5-1, the J gene TRBJ2-5, with D hard to call. The CDR3 contains 16 residues. The germline gives CDR1 SGHRS, CDR2 YFSETQ. CDR3 amino acids: CASSLAGLGIQGTQYF. CDR3 nucleotide sequence: TGCGCCAGCAGCTTGGCTGGCTTGGGGATCCAAGGGACCCAGTACTTC.

This clonotype was picked up many times. V gene TRBV5-1 combines with J gene TRBJ2-5; 11 nucleotides agree with TRBD2. Trimming took 0 bases from V and 0 from J; bases not matched to a gene: 4. The CDR3 is made up of 17 amino acids. Germline loops: CDR1 SGHRS, CDR2 YFSETQ. The CDR3 reads CASSLALAGDNQETQYF. CDR3 DNA: TGCGCCAGCAGCTTGGCACTAGCGGGGGACAACCAAGAGACCCAGTACTTC.